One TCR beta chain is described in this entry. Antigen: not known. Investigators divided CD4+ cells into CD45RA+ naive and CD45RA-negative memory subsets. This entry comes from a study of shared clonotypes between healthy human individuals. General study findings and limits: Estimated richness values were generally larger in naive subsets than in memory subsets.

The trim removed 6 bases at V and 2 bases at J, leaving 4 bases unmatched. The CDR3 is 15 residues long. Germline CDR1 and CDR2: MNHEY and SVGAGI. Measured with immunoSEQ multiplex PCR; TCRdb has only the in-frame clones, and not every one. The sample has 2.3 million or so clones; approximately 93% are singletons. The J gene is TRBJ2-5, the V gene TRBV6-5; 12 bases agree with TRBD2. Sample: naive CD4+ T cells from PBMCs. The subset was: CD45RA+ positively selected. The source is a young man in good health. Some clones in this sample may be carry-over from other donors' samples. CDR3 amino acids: CASSLTSGSQETQYF. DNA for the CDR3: TGTGCCAGCAGCCTGACTAGCGGGAGTCAAGAGACCCAGTACTTC.